Presented here are 16 T cell receptor beta chains from one specimen sequenced in a study of shared clonotypes between healthy human individuals. Terminally differentiated effector memory CD45RA+ cells were excluded by CCR7 positive selection of CD45RO-negative cells. Only in-frame clones appear in the TCRdb table, and some are missing; sequencing was by immunoSEQ multiplex PCR. The table records fewer than 1 million clones, just over 95% of them present only once. The sequenced sample was naive CD8+ T cells sorted from blood. These receptors were collected from a man between 25 and 39 years old in good health.

The chain joins TRBV27 to TRBJ1-1; no reliable D call. The V and J ends lost 0 bases and 6 bases respectively, with 8 bases between them. CDR1 is MNHEY and CDR2 is SMNVEV in the germline V gene (reference sequence). The CDR3 length is 13 residues. CDR3 in amino acids: CASSLSRDAEAFF. The CDR3 DNA sequence: TGTGCCAGCAGTTTATCTCGGGATGCTGAAGCTTTCTTT.

With respect to this clone: Within the sample, other DNA sequences also encode this same CDR3. V gene TRBV15 combines with J gene TRBJ2-7, with 7 bases fitting TRBD2. The CDR3 loop spans 14 amino acids. Per the germline V gene, CDR1 is LNHNV and CDR2 is YYDKDF (reference sequence). The V gene end was trimmed by 3 bases and the J gene end by 0 bases; junction bases not matched to a gene: 2. This CDR3 is CATSSRGSSYEQYF. As DNA, the CDR3 is TGTGCCACCAGCAGTCGCGGGAGCTCCTACGAGCAGTACTTC.

This clone was seen just once. This rearrangement joins TRBV7-3 to TRBJ2-1; possibly TRBD2 for D (5 bases). The CDR3 length is 15 residues. The V and J ends lost 6 bases and 4 bases respectively, with 16 bases between them. Germline V gene lookup returns CDR1 SGHTA and CDR2 FQGTGA. The CDR3 coding sequence is TGTGCCAGCAGTCCCGGCCCCGAGGGTTACAATGAGCAGTTCTTC. As protein: CASSPGPEGYNEQFF.

The rearrangement uses TRBV7-8 and TRBJ1-3; D unclear. The V and J ends lost 5 bases and 2 bases respectively, with 13 bases between them. CDR3 length: 15 amino acids. Germline assignment: CDR1 SGHVS and CDR2 FQNEAQ. DNA for the CDR3: TGTGCCAGCAGCACAGACGGCCGAGCTGGAAACACCATATATTTT. Amino acid sequence: CASSTDGRAGNTIYF. The entire variable domain, with the rest obtained from reference TRBV7-8 and TRBJ1-3, is as follows: GAGVSQSPRYKVAKRGQDVALRCDPISGHVSLFWYQQALGQGPEFLTYFQNEAQLDKSGLPSDRFFAERPEGSVSTLKIQRTQQEDSAVYLCASSTDGRAGNTIYFGEGSWLTVV.

This chain connects TRBV9 to TRBJ2-4, with TRBD2 identical over 8 bases. CDR1 is SGDLS, CDR2 YYNGEE, per germline. The CDR3 contains 13 residues. After removal of 7 bases from V and 3 bases from J, the junction contained 3 bases not matched to a gene. CDR3 region: CASAGTSKNIQYF. The CDR3 bases are TGTGCCAGCGCCGGGACTAGCAAAAACATTCAGTACTTC.

This sequence joins TRBV11-2 and TRBJ2-3; D unresolved. CDR3 length: 13 residues. With 3 bases removed from V and 7 bases from J, the gap between germline ends came to 11 bases. The germline V gene encodes CDR1 SGHAT and CDR2 FQNNGV. This chain's CDR3 is CASSFRPPYTQYF. The CDR3 DNA reads as TGTGCCAGCAGCTTTCGTCCCCCGTATACGCAGTATTTT.

The genes are TRBV30 and TRBJ2-3; 9 nucleotides align to TRBD1. The CDR3 covers 16 residues. V trimming: 7 bases; J trimming: 4 bases; junction bases outside the gene matches: 15. The germline CDR1 and CDR2 sequences are GTSNPN and SVGIG (reference sequence). CDR3 sequence: CASGLGDRGSADTQYF. CDR3 nucleotides: TGTGCCTCGGGCCTGGGAGACAGGGGGTCCGCAGATACGCAGTATTTT.

The count of this clone is one. This chain uses TRBV11-2 with TRBJ2-3; no clear D gene. Germline V lookup: CDR1 SGHAT, CDR2 FQNNGV. The germline V and J ends were trimmed by 4 bases and 0 bases, with 8 bases remaining between them. This CDR3 is 14 amino acids long. CDR3 bases: TGTGCCAGCAGCTCCAGCAGTAGCACAGATACGCAGTATTTT. It specifies CASSSSSSTDTQYF. Full variable domain (rest looked up from reference TRBV11-2 and TRBJ2-3): EAGVAQSPRYKIIEKRQSVAFWCNPISGHATLYWYQQILGQGPKLLIQFQNNGVVDDSQLPKDRFSAERLKGVDSTLKIQPAKLEDSAVYLCASSSSSSTDTQYFGPGTRLTVL.

V gene TRBV6-1 combines with J gene TRBJ2-3; D possibly corresponds to TRBD2 (5 bases). This CDR3 has 15 amino acids. V gave up 5 bases and J gave up 2 bases, with 14 bases separating them. Looked up from germline, CDR1 is MNHNS and CDR2 is SASEGT. The DNA for the CDR3 is TGTGCCAGCAGTAAAGGACGTAGCGACACAGATACGCAGTATTTT. This codes for CASSKGRSDTDTQYF.

The J gene is TRBJ2-1, the V gene TRBV11-2; 10 bases align to TRBD2. This CDR3 has 14 residues. V shed 8 bases, J shed 7 bases, and the junction held 8 bases outside the gene matches. CDR1 and CDR2 from the germline V gene are SGHAT and FQNNGV. Here the CDR3 reads CASSGLAGANEQFF. For the CDR3, the DNA is TGTGCCAGCTCGGGGCTAGCGGGAGCAAATGAGCAGTTCTTC.

The gene calls are TRBV29-1 and TRBJ2-2; no clear D gene. Germline CDR1 and CDR2: SQVTM and ANQGSEA. Trimming cost V 5 bases and J 3 bases, with 1 base left between them. The CDR3 has 10 residues. The CDR3 is CSVYTGELFF. The CDR3 DNA reads as TGCAGCGTTTACACCGGGGAGCTGTTTTTT.

Comments on this clone: In the same sample, other DNA sequences code for this CDR3. CDR3: CASSPDRVGYEQYF. The CDR3 DNA is TGTGCCAGCAGTCCCGACAGGGTAGGCTACGAGCAGTACTTC. This chain connects TRBV27 to TRBJ2-7; TRBD1 aligns across 7 bases. This CDR3 spans 14 amino acids. Trimming removed 5 bases from V and 3 bases from J; junction bases left unmatched: 7. The germline gives CDR1 MNHEY, CDR2 SMNVEV (reference sequence).

This chain links TRBV2 with TRBJ2-1, with 14 bases fitting TRBD2. The CDR3 extends over 15 amino acids. With V trimmed by 8 bases and J by 7 bases, 7 bases remained unmatched. Per the germline V gene, CDR1 is SNHLY and CDR2 is FYNNEI. The CDR3, as DNA: TGTGCCAGCCTGGTTGGGACTAGCGGGAGTAATGAGCAGTTCTTC. Its protein is CASLVGTSGSNEQFF.

The chain joins TRBV7-9 to TRBJ2-1; TRBD2 matches 8 bases. Germline V lookup: CDR1 SEHNR, CDR2 FQNEAQ (reference sequence). Trimming took 3 bases from V and 9 from J; bases not matched to a gene: 7. CDR3 length: 14 residues. This CDR3 reads CASSFTEREIEQFF. DNA of the CDR3: TGTGCCAGCAGCTTTACAGAGCGGGAGATTGAGCAGTTCTTC.

The CDR3 nucleotides are TGTGCCAGCAGCTCTTTCCCGGGACAGGGGATCGAGACCCAGTACTTC. It specifies CASSSFPGQGIETQYF. The chain recombines TRBV7-8 with TRBJ2-5, with 10 bases identical to TRBD1. J gave up 5 bases and V 4 bases, and 10 bases lay outside the gene matches. This CDR3 comprises 16 residues. Germline V gene sequence: CDR1 SGHVS, CDR2 FQNEAQ.

The count of this clone is one. The chain uses TRBV28 and TRBJ2-7; tentatively, D is TRBD2 (5 bases). Trimming took 10 bases from V and 4 from J, leaving 23 bases between them. This CDR3 spans 15 amino acids. CDR1 and CDR2 from the germline V gene are MDHEN and SYDVKM. The CDR3 is CATSRTPLVPYEQYF. As DNA, the CDR3 is TGTGCCACCTCGAGGACTCCCCTGGTACCGTACGAGCAGTACTTC.